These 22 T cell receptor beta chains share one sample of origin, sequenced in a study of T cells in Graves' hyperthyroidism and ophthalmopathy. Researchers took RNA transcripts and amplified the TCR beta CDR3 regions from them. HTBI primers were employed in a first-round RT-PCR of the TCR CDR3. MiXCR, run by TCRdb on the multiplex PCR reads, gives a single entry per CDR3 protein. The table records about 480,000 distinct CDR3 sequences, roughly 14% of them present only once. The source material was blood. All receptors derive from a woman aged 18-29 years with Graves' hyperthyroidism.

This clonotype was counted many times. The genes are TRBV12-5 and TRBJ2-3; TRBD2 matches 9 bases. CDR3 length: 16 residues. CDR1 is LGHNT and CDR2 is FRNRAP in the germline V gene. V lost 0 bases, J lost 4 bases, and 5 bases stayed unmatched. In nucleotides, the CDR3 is TGTGCTAGTGGTTTGGTACGGCTAGCGGGACCAGATACGCAGTATTTT. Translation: CASGLVRLAGPDTQYF.

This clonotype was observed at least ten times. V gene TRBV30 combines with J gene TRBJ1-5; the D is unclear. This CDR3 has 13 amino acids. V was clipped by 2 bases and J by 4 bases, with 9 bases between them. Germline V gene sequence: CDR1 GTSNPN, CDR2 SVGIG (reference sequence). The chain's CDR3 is CAWSSEGNQPQHF. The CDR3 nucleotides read TGTGCCTGGAGTTCCGAGGGAAATCAGCCCCAGCATTTT.

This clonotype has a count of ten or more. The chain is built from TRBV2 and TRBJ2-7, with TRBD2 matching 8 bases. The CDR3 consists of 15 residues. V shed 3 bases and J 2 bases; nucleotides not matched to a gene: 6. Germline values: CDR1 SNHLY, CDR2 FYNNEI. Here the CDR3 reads CASSESLAVAYEQYV. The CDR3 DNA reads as TGTGCCAGCAGTGAGTCACTAGCGGTGGCCTACGAGCAGTACGTC.

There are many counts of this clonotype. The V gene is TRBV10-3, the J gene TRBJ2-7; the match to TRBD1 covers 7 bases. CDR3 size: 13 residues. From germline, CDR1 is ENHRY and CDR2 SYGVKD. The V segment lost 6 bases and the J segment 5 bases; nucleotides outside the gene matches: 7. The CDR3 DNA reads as TGTGCCATCAGCCGGACAGGTCAAAACGAGCAGTACGTC. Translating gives CAISRTGQNEQYV.

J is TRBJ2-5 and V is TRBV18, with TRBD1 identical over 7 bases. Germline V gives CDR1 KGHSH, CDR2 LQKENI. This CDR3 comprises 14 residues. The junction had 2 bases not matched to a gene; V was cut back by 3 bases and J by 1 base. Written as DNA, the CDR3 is TGTGCCAGCTCACCCCGGGACAGCCAAGAGACCCAGTACTTC. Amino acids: CASSPRDSQETQYF.

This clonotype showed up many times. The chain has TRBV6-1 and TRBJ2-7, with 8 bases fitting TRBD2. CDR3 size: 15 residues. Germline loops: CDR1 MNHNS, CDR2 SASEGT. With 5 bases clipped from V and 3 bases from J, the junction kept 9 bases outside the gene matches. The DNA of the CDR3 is TGTGCCAGCAGTTATTCAGCGGGAGCCTACTACGAGCAGTACTTC. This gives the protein CASSYSAGAYYEQYF.

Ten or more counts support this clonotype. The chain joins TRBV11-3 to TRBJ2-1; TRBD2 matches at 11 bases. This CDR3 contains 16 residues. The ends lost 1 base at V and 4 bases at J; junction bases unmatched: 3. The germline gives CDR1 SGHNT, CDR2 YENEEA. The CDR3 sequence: CASSLVPSGGYNEQFF. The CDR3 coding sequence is TGTGCCAGCAGCTTAGTCCCTAGCGGGGGGTACAATGAGCAGTTCTTC.

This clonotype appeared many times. The CDR3 sequence is CSATAGFSSYNEQFF. The CDR3 coding sequence is TGCAGTGCTACGGCGGGATTTAGCTCCTACAATGAGCAGTTCTTC. This chain connects TRBV20-1 to TRBJ2-1; D may be TRBD2 (6 bases). Between the trimmed V and J ends, which lost 4 bases and 0 bases, there was a span of 13 bases. CDR1 is DFQATT, CDR2 SNEGSKA, per germline (reference sequence). The length of the CDR3 is 15 residues.

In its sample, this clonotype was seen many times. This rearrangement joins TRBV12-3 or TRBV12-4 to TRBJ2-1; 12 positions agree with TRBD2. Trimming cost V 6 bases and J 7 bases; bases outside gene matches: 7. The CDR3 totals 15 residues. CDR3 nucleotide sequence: TGTGCCAGCAGGTCCGGGACTAGCGGGTGGAATGAGCAGTTCTTC. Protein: CASRSGTSGWNEQFF.

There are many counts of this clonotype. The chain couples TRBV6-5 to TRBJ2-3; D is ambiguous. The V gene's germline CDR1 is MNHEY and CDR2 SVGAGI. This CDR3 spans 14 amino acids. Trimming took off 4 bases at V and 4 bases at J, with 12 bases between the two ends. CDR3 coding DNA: TGTGCCAGCAGTTCTGGGGTATACGCAGATACGCAGTATTTT. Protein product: CASSSGVYADTQYF.

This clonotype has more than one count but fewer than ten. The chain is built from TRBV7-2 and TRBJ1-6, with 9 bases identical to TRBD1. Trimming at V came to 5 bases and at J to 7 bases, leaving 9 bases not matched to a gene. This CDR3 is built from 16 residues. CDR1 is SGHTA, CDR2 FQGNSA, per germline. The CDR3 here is CASSLSGQGGNSPLHF. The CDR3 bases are TGTGCCAGCAGCCTTTCGGGACAGGGAGGAAATTCACCCCTCCACTTT.

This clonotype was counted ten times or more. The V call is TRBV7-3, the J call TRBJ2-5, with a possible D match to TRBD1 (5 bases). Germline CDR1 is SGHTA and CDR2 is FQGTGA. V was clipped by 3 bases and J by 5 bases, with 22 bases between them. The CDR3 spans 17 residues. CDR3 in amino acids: CASSFPTGHTLGETQYF. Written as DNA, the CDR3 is TGTGCCAGCAGCTTCCCAACCGGACATACCTTGGGGGAGACCCAGTACTTC.

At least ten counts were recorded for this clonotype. The CDR3 bases are TGCGCCAGCAGCTTGAGACTCTTTCCTAACACCGGGGAGCTGTTTTTT. This encodes CASSLRLFPNTGELFF. The rearrangement uses TRBV5-1 and TRBJ2-2; D is undetermined. The V and J ends lost 1 base and 2 bases respectively, with 12 bases between them. The V gene's germline CDR1 is SGHRS and CDR2 YFSETQ. The CDR3 extends over 16 amino acids. Combining the CDR3 with reference TRBV5-1 and TRBJ2-2 gives the whole variable domain KAGVTQTPRYLIKTRGQQVTLSCSPISGHRSVSWYQQTPGQGLQFLFEYFSETQRNKGNFPGRFSGRQFSNSRSEMNVSTLELGDSALYLCASSLRLFPNTGELFFGEGSRLTVL.

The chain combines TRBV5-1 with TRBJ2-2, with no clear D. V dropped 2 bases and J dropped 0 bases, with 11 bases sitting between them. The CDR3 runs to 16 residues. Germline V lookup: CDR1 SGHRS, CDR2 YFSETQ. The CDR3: CASSFLGSANTGELFF. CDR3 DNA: TGCGCCAGCAGCTTTTTGGGCAGCGCGAACACCGGGGAGCTGTTTTTT.

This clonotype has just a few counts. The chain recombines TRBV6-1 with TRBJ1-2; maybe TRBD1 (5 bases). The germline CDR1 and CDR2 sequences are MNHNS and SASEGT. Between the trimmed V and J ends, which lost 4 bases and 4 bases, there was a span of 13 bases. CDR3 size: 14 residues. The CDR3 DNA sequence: TGTGCCAGCAGTGTCTTCGGGGGAACCTATGGCTACACCTTC. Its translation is CASSVFGGTYGYTF.

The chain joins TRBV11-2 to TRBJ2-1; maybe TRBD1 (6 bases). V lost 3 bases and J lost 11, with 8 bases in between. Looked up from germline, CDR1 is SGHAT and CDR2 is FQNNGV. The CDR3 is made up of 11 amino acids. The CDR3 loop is CASSFGQKQFF. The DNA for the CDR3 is TGTGCCAGCAGCTTCGGACAGAAGCAGTTCTTC. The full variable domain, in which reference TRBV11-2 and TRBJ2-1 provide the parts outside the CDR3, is EAGVAQSPRYKIIEKRQSVAFWCNPISGHATLYWYQQILGQGPKLLIQFQNNGVVDDSQLPKDRFSAERLKGVDSTLKIQPAKLEDSAVYLCASSFGQKQFFGPGTRLTVL.

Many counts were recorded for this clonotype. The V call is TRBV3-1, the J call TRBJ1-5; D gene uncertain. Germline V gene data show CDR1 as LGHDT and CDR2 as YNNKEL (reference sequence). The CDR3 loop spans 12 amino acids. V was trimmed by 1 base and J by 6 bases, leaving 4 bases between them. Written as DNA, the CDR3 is TGTGCCAGCAGCCAAGCGGGTCAGCCCCAGCATTTT. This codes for CASSQAGQPQHF.

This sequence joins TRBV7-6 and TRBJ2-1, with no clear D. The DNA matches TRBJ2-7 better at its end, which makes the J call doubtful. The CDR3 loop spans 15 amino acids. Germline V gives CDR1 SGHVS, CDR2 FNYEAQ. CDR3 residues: CASSLSQNPYNEQYV. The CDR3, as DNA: TGTGCCAGCAGCTTAAGCCAGAATCCCTACAATGAGCAGTACGTC.

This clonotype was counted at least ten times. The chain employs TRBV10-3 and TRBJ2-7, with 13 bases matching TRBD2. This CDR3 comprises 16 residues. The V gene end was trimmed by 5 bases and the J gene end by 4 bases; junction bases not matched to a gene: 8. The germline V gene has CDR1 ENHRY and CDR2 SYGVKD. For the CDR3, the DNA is TGTGCCATCAGTCCCGGGACTAGCGGGACTCTTTACGAGCAGTACTTC. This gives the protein CAISPGTSGTLYEQYF.

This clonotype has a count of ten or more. CDR3 coding DNA: TGTGCCAGCAGCGCCGGGATTACTGAAAAACTGTTTTTT. It translates to CASSAGITEKLFF. This chain connects TRBV11-2 to TRBJ1-4, with D unclear. Germline loops: CDR1 SGHAT, CDR2 FQNNGV. The CDR3 extends over 13 amino acids. The ends were cut back, 5 bases at V and 7 bases at J, with 11 bases in the middle.

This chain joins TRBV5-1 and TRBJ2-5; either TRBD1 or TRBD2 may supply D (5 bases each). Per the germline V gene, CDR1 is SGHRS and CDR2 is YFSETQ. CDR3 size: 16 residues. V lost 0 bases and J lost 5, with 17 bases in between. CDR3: CASSLAGGTIRETQYF. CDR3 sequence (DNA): TGCGCCAGCAGCTTGGCTGGGGGTACCATTCGGGAGACCCAGTACTTC.

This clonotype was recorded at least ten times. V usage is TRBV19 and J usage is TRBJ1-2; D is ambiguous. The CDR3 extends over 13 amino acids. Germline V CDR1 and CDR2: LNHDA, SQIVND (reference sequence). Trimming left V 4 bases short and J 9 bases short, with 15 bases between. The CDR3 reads CASSSGRITRYTF. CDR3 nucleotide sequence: TGTGCCAGTAGTAGCGGCAGAATAACCCGCTACACCTTC.